The 17 T cell receptor beta chains given below trace back to one sample, sequenced in a study of blood T cell repertoires in COVID-19. Produced via immunoSEQ multiplex PCR; TCRdb's table is partial and in-frame only. The table lists 250,000 to 350,000 clones, over 75% of them singletons. The specimen sequenced was PBMCs or T cells enriched from blood (not recorded which). The receptors here all came from a woman in her 30s who had recovered from COVID-19.

V is TRBV6-5 and J is TRBJ2-7; weak D call: TRBD1 (6 bases). Germline V gene sequence: CDR1 MNHEY, CDR2 SVGAGI. This CDR3 is 16 amino acids long. V was trimmed by 4 bases and J by 1 base, leaving 17 bases between them. CDR3 bases: TGTGCCAGCAGTTCTCCGGGACAAGGCCCTTCCTACGAGCAGTACTTC. Its translation: CASSSPGQGPSYEQYF.

V is TRBV27 and J is TRBJ2-3; 10 bases are shared with TRBD2. The CDR3 runs to 16 residues. CDR1 MNHEY and CDR2 SMNVEV come from the germline V gene (reference sequence). The V segment lost 5 bases and the J segment 0 bases; nucleotides outside the gene matches: 5. The DNA of the CDR3 is TGTGCCAGCAGTAGCGGGGGGGCCCCTAGCACAGATACGCAGTATTTT. Protein: CASSSGGAPSTDTQYF.

The chain employs TRBV7-2 and TRBJ2-1; tentatively, D is TRBD2 (6 bases). Germline V lookup: CDR1 SGHTA, CDR2 FQGNSA. CDR3 size: 15 residues. V was cut by 5 bases and J by 5 bases, with 16 bases left in between. CDR3 sequence (DNA): TGTGCCAGCAGCCCCTTTGCGGGGCGCAACAATGAGCAGTTCTTC. Its translation is CASSPFAGRNNEQFF.

This sequence joins TRBV19 and TRBJ2-1; 10 bases are a match to TRBD2. CDR3 size: 18 residues. After removal of 3 bases from V and 2 bases from J, the junction contained 10 bases not matched to a gene. The V gene's germline CDR1 is LNHDA and CDR2 SQIVND (reference sequence). CDR3 nucleotides: TGTGCCAGTAGTATGGGCAGCGGGGGGGCCGCGGCCTACAATGAGCAGTTCTTC. Translation: CASSMGSGGAAAYNEQFF.

The sample holds many counts of this clone. The CDR3 loop reads CASSLGTVLILNTTF. In DNA, the CDR3 is TGTGCCAGCAGTTTAGGGACAGTGTTGATCCTGAATACCACCTTC. The chain combines TRBV28 with TRBJ1-2; TRBD1 matches at 7 bases. Germline CDR1 is MDHEN and CDR2 is SYDVKM. CDR3 length: 15 residues. V shed 2 bases and J 13 bases; nucleotides not matched to a gene: 16.

V is TRBV24-1 and J is TRBJ1-1; maybe TRBD1 (5 bases). Germline V CDR1 and CDR2: KGHDR, SFDVKD. This CDR3 is built from 15 residues. Trimming took 2 bases from V and 4 from J, leaving 13 bases between them. This CDR3 is CATSDSRAGGTEAFF. The CDR3 region has the DNA TGTGCCACCAGTGATTCCCGCGCGGGGGGCACTGAAGCTTTCTTT.

This clone occurred a few times. The rearrangement links TRBV2 to TRBJ1-2; D gene uncertain. Trimming left V 6 bases short and J 3 bases short, with 17 bases between. Germline loops: CDR1 SNHLY, CDR2 FYNNEI. The length of the CDR3 is 15 residues. The CDR3 bases are TGTGCCAGCAGCCTATCAGGACTACTGGACTATGGCTACACCTTC. This encodes CASSLSGLLDYGYTF. The full variable domain, its missing parts supplied by reference TRBV2 and TRBJ1-2, is EPEVTQTPSHQVTQMGQEVILRCVPISNHLYFYWYRQILGQKVEFLVSFYNNEISEKSEIFDDQFSVERPDGSNFTLKIRSTKLEDSAMYFCASSLSGLLDYGYTFGSGTRLTVV.

DNA of the CDR3: TGCGCCAGCAGCCAAGATCTTCGTGAGAATGAAAAACTGTTTTTT. Encoded protein: CASSQDLRENEKLFF. The rearrangement joins TRBV4-3 to TRBJ1-4; no reliable D call. The CDR3 spans 15 residues. Trimming shortened V by 0 bases and J by 5 bases, and 10 bases separated the two germline ends. Germline V gene sequence: CDR1 LGHNA, CDR2 YSLEER.

The rearrangement joins TRBV28 to TRBJ2-7; TRBD1 is a possible D gene (6 bases). Trimming shortened V by 6 bases and J by 3 bases, and 24 bases separated the two germline ends. Germline loops: CDR1 MDHEN, CDR2 SYDVKM. The CDR3 totals 17 residues. The CDR3 sequence: CASSPFLAGDAVYEQYF. In DNA, the CDR3 is TGTGCCAGCAGCCCTTTTTTGGCAGGGGACGCAGTCTACGAGCAGTACTTC.

In its sample, this clone was seen once. A read error is likely here: a far larger clone is one base away. This chain connects TRBV21-1 to TRBJ1-1. TRBV21-1 is recorded as a pseudogene. This CDR3 is 11 amino acids long. CDR3 protein: CASSLDTEAFF. In DNA, the CDR3 is TGTGCCAGCAGTTTAGACACTGAAGCTTTCTTT.

The rearrangement links TRBV4-1 to TRBJ1-3; no clear D. Germline values: CDR1 MGHRA, CDR2 YSYEKL. V dropped 5 bases and J dropped 0 bases, with 11 bases sitting between them. The CDR3 contains 15 residues. CDR3 nucleotide sequence: TGCGCCAGCAGCTTAGCACACCTCTCTGGAAACACCATATATTTT. Amino acid sequence: CASSLAHLSGNTIYF.

The genes are TRBV5-1 and TRBJ1-4; unclear D gene. Per germline, CDR1 SGHRS and CDR2 YFSETQ. This CDR3 contains 14 residues. The ends were cut back, 1 base at V and 4 bases at J, with 8 bases in the middle. This chain's CDR3 is CASSLIGYNEKLFF. The CDR3 region has the DNA TGCGCCAGCAGCTTGATCGGTTATAATGAAAAACTGTTTTTT.

This clone was picked up one time. The chain combines TRBV6-1 with TRBJ1-2; TRBD1 matches at 8 bases. Germline values: CDR1 MNHNS, CDR2 SASEGT. J gave up 6 bases and V 3 bases, and 9 bases lay outside the gene matches. CDR3 length: 15 residues. CDR3 loop: CASSEIGQGGNGYTF. CDR3 in DNA: TGTGCCAGCAGTGAGATTGGACAGGGTGGGAATGGCTACACCTTC.

This chain links TRBV11-2 with TRBJ2-1, with 7 positions matching TRBD2. Germline V lookup: CDR1 SGHAT, CDR2 FQNNGV. V lost 3 bases to trimming and J lost 8 bases; unmatched junction nucleotides: 10. The CDR3 runs to 15 residues. CDR3 coding DNA: TGTGCCAGCAGCTTCACCTCGACTAGCAGGGATGAGCAGTTCTTC. Protein: CASSFTSTSRDEQFF.

V gene TRBV9 combines with J gene TRBJ1-1; D uncertain. The CDR3 length is 14 residues. V dropped 0 bases and J dropped 2 bases, with 8 bases sitting between them. Per the germline V gene, CDR1 is SGDLS and CDR2 is YYNGEE. CDR3 nucleotides: TGTGCCAGCAGCGTAGTGGCGGCAAACACTGAAGCTTTCTTT. Encoded protein: CASSVVAANTEAFF.

This clone appeared a single time. The chain uses TRBV2 and TRBJ2-3; D remains ambiguous. V lost 4 bases to trimming and J lost 0 bases, with 8 bases between them. The CDR3 contains 14 residues. Per germline, CDR1 SNHLY and CDR2 FYNNEI. Here the CDR3 DNA reads TGTGCCAGCAGTGCAGGTCCTAGCACAGATACGCAGTATTTT. Translated: CASSAGPSTDTQYF.

This chain connects TRBV9 to TRBJ2-2; 12 bases align to TRBD1. The CDR3 loop spans 15 amino acids. Trimming removed 5 bases from V and 6 bases from J; junction bases left unmatched: 5. Germline V gene sequence: CDR1 SGDLS, CDR2 YYNGEE. CDR3 amino acids: CASRGDRGLSGELFF. In nucleotides, the CDR3 is TGTGCCAGCAGAGGGGACAGGGGGCTTTCCGGGGAGCTGTTTTTT.